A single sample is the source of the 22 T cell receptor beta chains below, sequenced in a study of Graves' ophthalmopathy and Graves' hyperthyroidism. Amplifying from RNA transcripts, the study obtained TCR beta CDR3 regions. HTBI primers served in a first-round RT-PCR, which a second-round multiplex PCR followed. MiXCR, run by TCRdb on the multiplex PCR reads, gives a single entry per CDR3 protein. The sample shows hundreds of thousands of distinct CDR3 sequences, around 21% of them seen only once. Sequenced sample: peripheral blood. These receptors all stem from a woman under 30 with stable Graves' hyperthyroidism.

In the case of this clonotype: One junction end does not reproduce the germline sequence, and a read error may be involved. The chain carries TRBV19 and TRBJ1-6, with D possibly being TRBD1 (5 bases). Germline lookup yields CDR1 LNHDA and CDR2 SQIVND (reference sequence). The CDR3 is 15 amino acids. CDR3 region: CASTNRQGHSSPLHF. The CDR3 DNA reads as TGTGCCAGTACCAACCGGCAGGGTCATAGTTCACCCCTCCACTTC.

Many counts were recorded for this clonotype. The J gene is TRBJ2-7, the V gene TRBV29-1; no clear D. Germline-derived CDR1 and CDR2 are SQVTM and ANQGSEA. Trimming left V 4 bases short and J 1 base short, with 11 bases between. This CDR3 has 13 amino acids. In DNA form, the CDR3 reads TGCAGCGTTGTTTTAGGATATTCCTACGAGCAGTACTTC. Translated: CSVVLGYSYEQYF.

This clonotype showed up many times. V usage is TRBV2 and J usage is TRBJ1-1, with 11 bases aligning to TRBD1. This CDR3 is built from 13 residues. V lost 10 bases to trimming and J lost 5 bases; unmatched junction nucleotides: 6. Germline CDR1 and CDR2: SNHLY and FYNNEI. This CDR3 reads CANSDRGPTEAFF. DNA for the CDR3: TGTGCCAACTCGGACAGGGGGCCGACTGAAGCTTTCTTT.

The CDR3 region is CASSLAPVTDTQYF. The CDR3 DNA follows: TGTGCCAGCAGCTTAGCCCCGGTTACAGATACGCAGTATTTT. The chain couples TRBV7-8 to TRBJ2-3; D is uncertain. The CDR3 loop spans 14 amino acids. Per germline, CDR1 SGHVS and CDR2 FQNEAQ. The germline V and J ends were trimmed by 0 bases and 3 bases, with 7 bases remaining between them.

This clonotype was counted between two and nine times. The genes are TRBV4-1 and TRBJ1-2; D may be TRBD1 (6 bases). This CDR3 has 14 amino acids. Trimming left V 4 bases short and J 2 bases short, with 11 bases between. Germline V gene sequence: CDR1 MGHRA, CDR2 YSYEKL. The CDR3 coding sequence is TGCGCCAGCAGCCGGGGGCCGGAGAACTATGGCTACACCTTC. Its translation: CASSRGPENYGYTF.

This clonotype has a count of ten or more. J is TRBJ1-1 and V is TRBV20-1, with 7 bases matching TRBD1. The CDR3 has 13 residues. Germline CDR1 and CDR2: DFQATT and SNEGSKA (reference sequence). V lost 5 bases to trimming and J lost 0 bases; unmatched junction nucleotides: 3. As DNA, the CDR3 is TGCAGTGCTGTCGGACAGGTGAACACTGAAGCTTTCTTT. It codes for CSAVGQVNTEAFF.

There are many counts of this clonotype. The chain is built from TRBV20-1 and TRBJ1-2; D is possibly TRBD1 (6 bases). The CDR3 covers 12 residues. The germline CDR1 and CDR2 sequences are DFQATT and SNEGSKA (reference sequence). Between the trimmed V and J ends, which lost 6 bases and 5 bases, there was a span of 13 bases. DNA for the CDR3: TGCAGTGCCGCATGGGGGCGGTATGGCTACACCTTC. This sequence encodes CSAAWGRYGYTF.

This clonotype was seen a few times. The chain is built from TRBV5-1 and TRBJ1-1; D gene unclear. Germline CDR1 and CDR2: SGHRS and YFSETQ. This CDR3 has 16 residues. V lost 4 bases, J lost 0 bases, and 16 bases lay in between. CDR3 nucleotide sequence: TGCGCCAGCAGCAACCCCCCCGGGCCGATGAACACTGAAGCTTTCTTT. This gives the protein CASSNPPGPMNTEAFF.

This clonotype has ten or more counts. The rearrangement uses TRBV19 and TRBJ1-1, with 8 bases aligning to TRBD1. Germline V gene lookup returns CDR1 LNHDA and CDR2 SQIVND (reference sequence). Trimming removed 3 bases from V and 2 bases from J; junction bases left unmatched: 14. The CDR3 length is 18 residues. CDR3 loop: CASSIAGRGPGRNTEAFF. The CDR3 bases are TGTGCCAGTAGTATCGCAGGCAGGGGGCCGGGACGCAACACTGAAGCTTTCTTT.

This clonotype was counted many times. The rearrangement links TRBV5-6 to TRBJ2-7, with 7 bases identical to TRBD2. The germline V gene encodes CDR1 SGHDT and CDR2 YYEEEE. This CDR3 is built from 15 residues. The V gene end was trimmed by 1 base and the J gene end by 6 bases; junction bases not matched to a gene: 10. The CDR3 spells CASSLTWGGRSEQYF. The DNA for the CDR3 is TGTGCCAGCAGCTTGACATGGGGGGGTCGGTCCGAGCAGTACTTC.

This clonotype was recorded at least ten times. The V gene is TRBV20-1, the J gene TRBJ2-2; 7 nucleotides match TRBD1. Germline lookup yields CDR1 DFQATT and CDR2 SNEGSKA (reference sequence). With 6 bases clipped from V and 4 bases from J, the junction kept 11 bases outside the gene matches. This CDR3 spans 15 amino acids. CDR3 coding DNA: TGCAGTGCCCTAGGTACCACAGGGGTCACCGGGGAGCTGTTTTTT. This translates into CSALGTTGVTGELFF.

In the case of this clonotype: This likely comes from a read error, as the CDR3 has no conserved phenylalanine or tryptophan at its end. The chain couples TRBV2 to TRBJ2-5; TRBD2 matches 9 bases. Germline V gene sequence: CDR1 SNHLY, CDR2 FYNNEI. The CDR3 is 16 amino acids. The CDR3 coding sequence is TGTGCCAGCAGCCGAATCCCGGGACTAGCAGAAGAGTCCCAGTACTAC. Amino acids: CASSRIPGLAEESQYY.

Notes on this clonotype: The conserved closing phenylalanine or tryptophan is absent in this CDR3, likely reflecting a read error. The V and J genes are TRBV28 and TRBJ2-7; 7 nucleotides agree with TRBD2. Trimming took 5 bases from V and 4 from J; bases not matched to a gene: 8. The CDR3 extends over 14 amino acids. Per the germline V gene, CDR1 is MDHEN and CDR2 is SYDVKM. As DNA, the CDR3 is TGTGCCAGCAGTGTCACCGGGACTACTTACGAGCAGTACTAC. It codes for CASSVTGTTYEQYY.

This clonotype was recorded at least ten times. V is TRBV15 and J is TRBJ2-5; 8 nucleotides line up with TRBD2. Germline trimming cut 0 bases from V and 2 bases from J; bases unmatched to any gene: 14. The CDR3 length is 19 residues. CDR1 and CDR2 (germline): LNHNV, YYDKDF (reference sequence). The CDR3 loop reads CATSRDRVSGIGGQETQYF. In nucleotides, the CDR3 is TGTGCCACCAGCAGAGATCGAGTTAGCGGGATAGGGGGGCAAGAGACCCAGTACTTC. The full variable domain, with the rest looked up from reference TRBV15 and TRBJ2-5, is DAMVIQNPRYQVTQFGKPVTLSCSQTLNHNVMYWYQQKSSQAPKLLFHYYDKDFNNEADTPDNFQSRRPNTSFCFLDIRSPGLGDTAMYLCATSRDRVSGIGGQETQYFGPGTRLLVL.

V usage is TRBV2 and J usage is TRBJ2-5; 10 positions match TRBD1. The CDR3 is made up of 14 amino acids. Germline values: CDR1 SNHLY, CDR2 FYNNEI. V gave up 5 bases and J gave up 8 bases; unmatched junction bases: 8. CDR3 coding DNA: TGTGCCAGCAGTCAGGACAGGGGGTTTGATACCCAGTACTTC. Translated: CASSQDRGFDTQYF.

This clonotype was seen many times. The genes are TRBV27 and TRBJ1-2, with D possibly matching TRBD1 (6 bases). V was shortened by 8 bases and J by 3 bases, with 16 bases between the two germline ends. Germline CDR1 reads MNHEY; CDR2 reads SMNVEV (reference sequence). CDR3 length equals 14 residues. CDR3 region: CASGSRGRDYGYTF. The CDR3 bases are TGTGCCAGCGGATCAAGGGGGAGGGACTATGGCTACACCTTC.

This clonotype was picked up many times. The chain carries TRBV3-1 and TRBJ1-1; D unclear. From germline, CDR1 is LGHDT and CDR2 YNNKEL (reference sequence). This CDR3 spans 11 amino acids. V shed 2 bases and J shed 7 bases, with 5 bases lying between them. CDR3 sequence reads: CASSQSYEAFF. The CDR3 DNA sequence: TGTGCCAGCAGCCAATCCTATGAAGCTTTCTTT.

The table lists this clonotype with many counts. The CDR3 DNA is TGTGCCAGCAGCAACGTAGGGGAGCAGTACTTC. It translates to CASSNVGEQYF. V is TRBV12-3 or TRBV12-4 and J is TRBJ2-7; D is unclear. Trimming shortened V by 6 bases and J by 7 bases, and 10 bases separated the two germline ends. CDR3 length: 11 amino acids.

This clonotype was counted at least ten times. CDR3 bases: TGTGCCAGCAGCCAACTAGGGACAGGGGTTGTCGAGGCTTTCTTT. It is translated as CASSQLGTGVVEAFF. The V call is TRBV3-1, the J call TRBJ1-1; 10 bases match TRBD1. Trimming took 2 bases from V and 11 from J; bases not matched to a gene: 11. Germline loops: CDR1 LGHDT, CDR2 YNNKEL (reference sequence). The CDR3 runs 15 residues.

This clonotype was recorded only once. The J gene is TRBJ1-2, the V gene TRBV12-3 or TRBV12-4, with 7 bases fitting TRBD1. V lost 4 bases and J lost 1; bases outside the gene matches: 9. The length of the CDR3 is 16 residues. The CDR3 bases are TGTGCCAGCAGTTCCCCCTGGGGACAGCATAACTATGGCTACACCTTC. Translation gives CASSSPWGQHNYGYTF.

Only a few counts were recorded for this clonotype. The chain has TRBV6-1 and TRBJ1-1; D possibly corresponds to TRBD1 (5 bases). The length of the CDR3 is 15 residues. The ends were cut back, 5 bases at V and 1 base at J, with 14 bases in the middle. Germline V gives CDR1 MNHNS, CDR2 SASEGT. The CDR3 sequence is CASSTYRTKNTEAFF. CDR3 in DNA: TGTGCCAGCAGTACATACAGGACCAAGAACACTGAAGCTTTCTTT.

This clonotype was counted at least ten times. The CDR3 here is CASSGQIMGNTGELFF. The DNA of the CDR3 is TGTGCCAGCAGTGGACAGATAATGGGGAACACCGGGGAGCTGTTTTTT. This chain uses TRBV28 with TRBJ2-2; D perhaps matches TRBD1 (6 bases). The CDR3 has 16 amino acids. CDR1 is MDHEN and CDR2 is SYDVKM in the germline V gene. V was shortened by 5 bases and J by 1 base, with 14 bases between the two germline ends.